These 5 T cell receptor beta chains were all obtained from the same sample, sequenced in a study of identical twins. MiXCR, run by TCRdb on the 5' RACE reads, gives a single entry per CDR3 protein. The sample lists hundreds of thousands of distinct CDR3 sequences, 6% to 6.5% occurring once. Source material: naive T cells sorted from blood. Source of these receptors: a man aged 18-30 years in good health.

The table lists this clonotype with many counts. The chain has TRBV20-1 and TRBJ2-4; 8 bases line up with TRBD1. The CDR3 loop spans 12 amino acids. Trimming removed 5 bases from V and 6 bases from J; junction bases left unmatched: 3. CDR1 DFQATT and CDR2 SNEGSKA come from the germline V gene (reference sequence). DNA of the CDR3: TGCAGTGCTGCCGGACAGGGAAACATTCAGTACTTC. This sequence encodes CSAAGQGNIQYF.

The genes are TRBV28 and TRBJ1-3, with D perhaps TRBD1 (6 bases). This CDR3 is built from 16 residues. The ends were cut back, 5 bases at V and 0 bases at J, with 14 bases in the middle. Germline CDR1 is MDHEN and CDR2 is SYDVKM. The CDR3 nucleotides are TGTGCCAGCAGTCCCGCCGGGACAAACTCTGGAAACACCATATATTTT. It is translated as CASSPAGTNSGNTIYF.

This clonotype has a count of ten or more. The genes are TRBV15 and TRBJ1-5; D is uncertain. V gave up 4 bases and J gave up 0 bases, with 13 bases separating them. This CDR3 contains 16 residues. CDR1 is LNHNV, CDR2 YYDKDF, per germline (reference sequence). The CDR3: CATSNDGSYSNQPQHF. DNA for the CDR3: TGTGCCACCAGCAACGACGGATCCTATAGCAATCAGCCCCAGCATTTT.

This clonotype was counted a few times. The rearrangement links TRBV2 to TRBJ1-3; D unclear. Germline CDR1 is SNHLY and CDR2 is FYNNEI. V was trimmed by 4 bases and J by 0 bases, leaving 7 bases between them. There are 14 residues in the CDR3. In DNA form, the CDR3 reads TGTGCCAGCAGTGCGTTCCTCTCTGGAAACACCATATATTTT. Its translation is CASSAFLSGNTIYF.

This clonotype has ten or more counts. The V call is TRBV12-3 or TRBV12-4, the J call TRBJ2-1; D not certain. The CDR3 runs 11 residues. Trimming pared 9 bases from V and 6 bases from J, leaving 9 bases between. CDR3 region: CASGPGNEQFF. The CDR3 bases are TGTGCCAGTGGACCAGGCAATGAGCAGTTCTTC.